This TCR beta chain is drawn from a study of OX40 agonist ivuxolimab in advanced cancers. Study-wide context: Participants could have had prior anti-PD-1, anti-PD-L1 or anti-CTLA-4 therapy, and around 40% had some.

The germline CDR1 and CDR2 sequences are SGHTA and FQGTGA. The CDR3 has 16 amino acids. V dropped 2 bases and J dropped 5; count of bases not matched to a gene: 8. The table came from immunoSEQ multiplex PCR; TCRdb's copy has only in-frame clones and leaves some out. This sample has some 73,000 clones, with 75% to 90% found just once. Specimen: CD4+ or CD8+ T cells sorted from blood, collected in a trial of the OX40 agonist ivuxolimab. This sequence originates from an adult with an advanced solid tumor such as melanoma, head and neck, liver or kidney cancer. The chain is built from TRBV7-3 and TRBJ2-3; 9 nucleotides match TRBD2. The chain's CDR3 is CASSLVAGESRDTQYF. CDR3 DNA: TGTGCCAGCAGCTTAGTAGCGGGAGAGTCGAGAGATACGCAGTATTTT. Looking up the rest from reference TRBV7-3 and TRBJ2-3 gives the full variable domain: GAGVSQTPSNKVTEKGKYVELRCDPISGHTALYWYRQSLGQGPEFLIYFQGTGAADDSGLPNDRFFAVRPEGSVSTLKIQRTERGDSAVYLCASSLVAGESRDTQYFGPGTRLTVL.